This T cell receptor beta chain was recovered during a study of blood T cell repertoires in COVID-19. Germline trimming cut 4 bases from V and 3 bases from J; bases unmatched to any gene: 4. The CDR3 covers 15 residues. Germline V CDR1 and CDR2: SEHNR, FQNEAQ (reference sequence). Only in-frame clones appear in the TCRdb table, and some are missing; sequencing was by immunoSEQ multiplex PCR. Altogether a few hundred thousand clones are present, about 86% being singletons, with the ten largest covering over 1.3%. The sequencing sample was made of peripheral blood. This TCR came from an elderly man with acute or convalescent COVID-19. The J gene is TRBJ2-1, the V gene TRBV7-9; the match to TRBD1 covers 9 bases. The CDR3 DNA follows: TGTGCCAGCAGCTGGGACAGGGCGAACTACAATGAGCAGTTCTTC. Protein: CASSWDRANYNEQFF.